This passage covers 23 T cell receptor beta chains from one sample sequenced in a study of identical twins. MiXCR, run by TCRdb on the 5' RACE reads, gives a single entry per CDR3 protein. The table shows roughly 290,000 distinct CDR3 sequences, with 8.5% to 9.5% occurring only once. The data also belong to a second study, concerning yellow fever vaccine responses in identical twins.

Sample: CD8+ T cells sorted from blood. These receptors came from a woman aged 18 to 35 in good health.

This clonotype was detected only a few times. V gene TRBV7-8 combines with J gene TRBJ2-7, with 8 bases identical to TRBD1. In germline, CDR1 is SGHVS, CDR2 FQNEAQ. V gave up 3 bases and J gave up 0 bases; unmatched junction bases: 7. The CDR3 contains 16 residues. The CDR3: CASSLMRTGSSYEQYF. Written as DNA, the CDR3 is TGTGCCAGCAGCTTGATGAGGACAGGGAGCTCCTACGAGCAGTACTTC.

This clonotype was detected many times. The V and J genes are TRBV5-1 and TRBJ2-1, with 8 bases identical to TRBD1. CDR1 is SGHRS, CDR2 YFSETQ, per germline. V was clipped by 4 bases and J by 1 base; unmatched bases: 4. CDR3 length equals 15 residues. The CDR3 reads CASSQTGESYNEQFF. CDR3 nucleotides: TGCGCCAGCAGCCAGACAGGGGAGTCCTACAATGAGCAGTTCTTC.

In its sample, this clonotype was seen many times. V is TRBV9 and J is TRBJ2-5; D call uncertain. Germline values: CDR1 SGDLS, CDR2 YYNGEE. The CDR3 has 15 residues. Trimming left V 0 bases short and J 4 bases short, with 13 bases between. The CDR3 is CASSVVSASGETQYF. CDR3 nucleotides: TGTGCCAGCAGCGTAGTATCTGCCTCGGGAGAGACCCAGTACTTC.

This clonotype has a handful of counts. V gene TRBV7-9 combines with J gene TRBJ2-3; 7 bases map to TRBD1. The trim removed 5 bases at V and 4 bases at J, leaving 12 bases unmatched. The CDR3 runs 16 residues. Germline V CDR1 and CDR2: SEHNR, FQNEAQ (reference sequence). The CDR3 DNA is TGTGCCAGCAGCGCCCCGGGACAGACCCTTTCAGATACGCAGTATTTT. Amino acids: CASSAPGQTLSDTQYF.

This clonotype turned up a few times. The chain is built from TRBV27 and TRBJ2-3; TRBD2 might be the D (6 bases). The length of the CDR3 is 14 residues. CDR1 and CDR2 from the germline V gene are MNHEY and SMNVEV (reference sequence). V lost 2 bases, J lost 4 bases, and 10 bases lay in between. CDR3 region: CASSLDGGADTQYF. DNA for the CDR3: TGTGCCAGCAGTTTAGATGGAGGGGCAGATACGCAGTATTTT.

The chain has TRBV4-3 and TRBJ2-7; either TRBD1 or TRBD2 may supply D (5 bases each). The length of the CDR3 is 16 residues. V shed 0 bases and J shed 2 bases, with 14 bases lying between them. Germline V gives CDR1 LGHNA, CDR2 YSLEER. CDR3 in DNA: TGCGCCAGCAGCCAAGATCCTCGGGGCCACACCTACGAGCAGTACTTC. Translated: CASSQDPRGHTYEQYF.

This clonotype was recorded at least ten times. The V call is TRBV4-1, the J call TRBJ2-3; unclear D gene. CDR3 length equals 14 residues. The germline CDR1 and CDR2 sequences are MGHRA and YSYEKL. Trimming removed 4 bases from V and 0 bases from J, with 8 bases in between. CDR3 sequence reads: CASSPSPSTDTQYF. In nucleotides, the CDR3 is TGCGCCAGCAGCCCAAGCCCAAGCACAGATACGCAGTATTTT.

The table lists this clonotype with a few counts. The chain is built from TRBV14 and TRBJ1-2; D unresolved. Looked up from germline, CDR1 is SGHDN and CDR2 is FVKESK. With 1 base removed from V and 0 bases from J, the gap between germline ends came to 6 bases. This CDR3 is 14 amino acids long. CDR3 sequence reads: CASSQGIANYGYTF. DNA of the CDR3: TGTGCCAGCAGCCAAGGAATAGCTAACTATGGCTACACCTTC.

The rearrangement uses TRBV25-1 and TRBJ2-7; 7 nucleotides match TRBD1. V trimming: 3 bases; J trimming: 6 bases; junction bases outside the gene matches: 17. This CDR3 region has 17 residues. Per germline, CDR1 MGHDK and CDR2 SYGVNS. CDR3 amino acids: CASSEVRRQGVIGEQYF. As DNA, the CDR3 is TGTGCCAGCAGTGAGGTCCGGCGACAGGGTGTTATCGGCGAGCAGTACTTC.

This clonotype was found many times. This chain connects TRBV20-1 to TRBJ2-5; the match to TRBD1 covers 9 bases. Germline V gene sequence: CDR1 DFQATT, CDR2 SNEGSKA (reference sequence). V shed 4 bases, J shed 4 bases, and the junction held 10 bases outside the gene matches. The CDR3 covers 15 residues. CDR3 protein: CSATPYGTGRETQYF. CDR3 nucleotide sequence: TGCAGTGCTACACCGTATGGGACAGGGCGAGAGACCCAGTACTTC.

This chain uses TRBV9 with TRBJ2-7; TRBD1 or TRBD2 may be the D gene (5 bases each). The CDR3 spans 15 residues. CDR1 and CDR2 (germline): SGDLS, YYNGEE. Deletions cut 0 bases from V and 2 bases from J, with 12 bases between. CDR3 bases: TGTGCCAGCAGCGTAGAGGTGGGACCACCCTACGAGCAGTACTTC. It translates to CASSVEVGPPYEQYF.

This clonotype appeared many times. The chain is built from TRBV30 and TRBJ1-5; a possible D gene is TRBD1 (5 bases). The CDR3 has 14 residues. V lost 3 bases, J lost 9 bases, and 18 bases lay in between. CDR1 and CDR2 from the germline V gene are GTSNPN and SVGIG (reference sequence). The CDR3 sequence is CAWSADSGPWPQHF. The CDR3 nucleotides read TGTGCCTGGAGCGCCGACAGTGGCCCGTGGCCCCAGCATTTT.

J is TRBJ2-7 and V is TRBV3-1; unclear D gene. Germline CDR1 LGHDT, CDR2 YNNKEL (reference sequence). Trimming stripped 0 bases from V and 11 bases from J, with 17 bases between. This CDR3 comprises 14 residues. The CDR3 region is CASSQDFVAVWEYF. The CDR3 region has the DNA TGTGCCAGCAGCCAAGATTTCGTGGCAGTCTGGGAGTACTTC.

V is TRBV29-1 and J is TRBJ2-3; no clear D gene. The CDR3 totals 16 residues. V lost 3 bases, J lost 2 bases, and 18 bases lay in between. Germline CDR1 and CDR2: SQVTM and ANQGSEA. CDR3 DNA sequence: TGCAGCGTTGAGGGTAGGGCGTTTGTCGACACAGATACGCAGTATTTT. Amino acid sequence: CSVEGRAFVDTDTQYF.

This clonotype was seen a few times. This chain links TRBV30 with TRBJ1-1, with 8 bases lining up with TRBD1. This CDR3 spans 14 amino acids. Germline V CDR1 and CDR2: GTSNPN, SVGIG (reference sequence). The trim removed 1 base at V and 4 bases at J, leaving 5 bases unmatched. This CDR3 reads CAWSAPDRVTEAFF. CDR3 bases: TGTGCCTGGAGTGCGCCGGACAGGGTCACTGAAGCTTTCTTT.

This clonotype was counted at least ten times. J is TRBJ2-5 and V is TRBV24-1; D unclear. Germline-derived CDR1 and CDR2 are KGHDR and SFDVKD. V lost 6 bases and J 3 bases, leaving 7 bases between the germline ends. This CDR3 region has 12 residues. In DNA form, the CDR3 reads TGTGCCACCAGTTACAGCGAAGAGACCCAGTACTTC. Protein sequence: CATSYSEETQYF.

The V and J genes are TRBV6-5 and TRBJ2-1; 8 positions agree with TRBD2. The CDR3 spans 14 residues. After removal of 2 bases from V and 7 bases from J, the junction contained 4 bases not matched to a gene. Per the germline V gene, CDR1 is MNHEY and CDR2 is SVGAGI. The CDR3 is CASSYVTSGNEQFF. CDR3 sequence (DNA): TGTGCCAGCAGTTACGTTACTAGCGGTAATGAGCAGTTCTTC.

This clonotype was picked up many times. The J gene is TRBJ2-7, the V gene TRBV12-3 or TRBV12-4; 13 bases agree with TRBD2. This CDR3 has 16 amino acids. V dropped 4 bases and J dropped 2; count of bases not matched to a gene: 5. CDR3 nucleotide sequence: TGTGCCAGCAGTTCAGGGACTAGCGGGACTACCTACGAGCAGTACTTC. Protein: CASSSGTSGTTYEQYF.

This clonotype came up many times. The chain employs TRBV5-1 and TRBJ2-1; the D is unclear. V lost 4 bases, J lost 0 bases, and 14 bases lay in between. The CDR3 is 16 amino acids. Germline V CDR1 and CDR2: SGHRS, YFSETQ. The DNA for the CDR3 is TGCGCCAGCAGCCCCAACCCTGACTCCTCCTACAATGAGCAGTTCTTC. It specifies CASSPNPDSSYNEQFF. The variable domain in full, completed from reference TRBV5-1 and TRBJ2-1, reads KAGVTQTPRYLIKTRGQQVTLSCSPISGHRSVSWYQQTPGQGLQFLFEYFSETQRNKGNFPGRFSGRQFSNSRSEMNVSTLELGDSALYLCASSPNPDSSYNEQFFGPGTRLTVL.

Ten or more counts support this clonotype. The V and J genes are TRBV29-1 and TRBJ2-2; D remains ambiguous. Trimming pared 1 base from V and 7 bases from J, leaving 7 bases between. The CDR3 runs 12 residues. Germline CDR1 and CDR2: SQVTM and ANQGSEA. CDR3 DNA: TGCAGCGTTGAAGGGGATGGCGGGGAGCTGTTTTTT. Its protein is CSVEGDGGELFF.

This rearrangement joins TRBV4-3 to TRBJ2-1, with D perhaps matching TRBD2 (6 bases). V was trimmed by 5 bases and J by 4 bases, leaving 15 bases between them. The CDR3 spans 15 residues. CDR1 and CDR2 (germline): LGHNA, YSLEER. CDR3 in DNA: TGCGCCAGCAGCTTAAGGGACTTAAGATACAATGAGCAGTTCTTC. Its translation: CASSLRDLRYNEQFF.

The chain couples TRBV7-9 to TRBJ2-1; D not certain. The CDR3 length is 17 residues. V gave up 5 bases and J gave up 5 bases, with 22 bases separating them. Germline CDR1 SEHNR, CDR2 FQNEAQ (reference sequence). CDR3 bases: TGTGCCAGCAGCCCATCCGGTTGGGGTACGGGTGACAATGAGCAGTTCTTC. The encoded protein is CASSPSGWGTGDNEQFF.

This clonotype was counted many times. The J gene is TRBJ2-3, the V gene TRBV29-1; 11 nucleotides align to TRBD2. J gave up 6 bases and V 5 bases, and 13 bases lay outside the gene matches. The CDR3 runs to 16 residues. Per the germline V gene, CDR1 is SQVTM and CDR2 is ANQGSEA. The CDR3 sequence: CSVRGTSGIEDDTQYF. DNA of the CDR3: TGCAGCGTTCGCGGGACTAGCGGAATTGAGGATGATACGCAGTATTTT.